This is a list of T cell receptor beta chains from one sample in a study of PD-1 blockade in classical Hodgkin lymphoma. Some clones are missing from TCRdb's copy, which holds only in-frame ones; the method was immunoSEQ multiplex PCR. Of over 60,000 clones listed, over 85% are singletons. This specimen was peripheral blood mononuclear cells (PBMCs), taken before the fourth cycle of nivolumab. The receptors shown here come from a human donor with classical Hodgkin lymphoma. CDR3s include the opening cysteine and the closing phenylalanine or tryptophan. Each record gives: J gene, V gene, clone size, D gene, CDR3 protein, CDR3 DNA. D genes are given only for firm matches. Not every row has a clone size; where given, it reads once, few, many or a size class.

>TRBJ2-5|TRBV2|-|TRBD1
CASKAQGWDETQYF
TGTGCCAGCAAAGCACAGGGGTGGGACGAGACCCAGTACTTC
>TRBJ2-5|TRBV5-5|-|-
CASSYGADQETQYF
TGTGCCAGCAGCTACGGGGCCGACCAAGAGACCCAGTACTTC
>TRBJ2-2|TRBV7-3|-|-
CASSVNTGELFF
TGTGCCAGCAGCGTAAACACCGGGGAGCTGTTTTTT
>TRBJ1-5|TRBV28|-|TRBD1
CASRQGRNQPQHF
TGTGCCAGTAGACAGGGCCGAAATCAGCCCCAGCATTTT
>TRBJ1-4|TRBV7-9|-|-
CASSLGEGNEKLFF
TGTGCCAGCAGCCTGGGTGAAGGTAATGAAAAACTGTTTTTT
>TRBJ2-1|TRBV5-8|-|TRBD2
CASTPGLVAVSEQFF
TGTGCCAGCACACCCGGACTAGTAGCGGTGTCTGAGCAGTTCTTC
>TRBJ1-5|TRBV10-2|few|-
CASSAPPGHRNQPQHF
TGCGCCAGCAGTGCCCCCCCGGGGCACCGCAATCAGCCCCAGCATTTT
>TRBJ2-1|TRBV7-3|-|TRBD2
CASSLLAGAAGDEQFF
TGTGCCAGCAGCTTACTAGCGGGAGCGGCTGGCGATGAGCAGTTCTTC
>TRBJ2-1|TRBV11-2|once|TRBD2
CASRLGLAPYNEQFF
TGTGCCAGCAGGCTCGGACTAGCTCCTTACAATGAGCAGTTCTTC
>TRBJ1-2|TRBV6-1|-|-
CASSARGWYGYTF
TGCGCCAGCAGTGCCCGGGGCTGGTATGGCTACACCTTC
>TRBJ1-2|TRBV7-2|-|TRBD1
CASSLAPDRGYGYTF
TGTGCCAGCAGCTTAGCGCCCGACAGGGGCTATGGCTACACCTTC
>TRBJ2-1|TRBV21-1|-|-
CASSKYGESSYNEQFF
TGTGCCAGCAGCAAATATGGGGAATCCTCCTACAATGAGCAGTTCTTC
>TRBJ2-3|TRBV7-8|-|-
CASSLYTDTQYF
TGTGCCAGCAGCCTATACACAGATACGCAGTATTTT
>TRBJ1-3|TRBV4-1|once|-
CASSQPPGFGNTIYF
TGCGCCAGCAGCCAACCTCCAGGGTTCGGAAACACCATATATTTT
>TRBJ2-5|TRBV4-1|-|TRBD1
CASSHGQGGLETQYF
TGCGCCAGCAGCCACGGACAGGGAGGTTTGGAGACCCAGTACTTC
>TRBJ2-7|TRBV5-6|-|-
CASSRDRFSGYEQYF
TGTGCCAGCAGCCGCGACAGGTTTTCGGGGTACGAGCAGTACTTC
>TRBJ1-1|TRBV25-1|medium-sized|-
CASTLSGEAFF
TGTGCCAGCACTCTCAGCGGAGAAGCTTTCTTT
>TRBJ2-7|TRBV7-8|-|-
CASSLSYEQYF
TGTGCCAGCAGCCTAAGCTACGAGCAGTACTTC
>TRBJ2-3|TRBV28|-|-
CASSPSGQGTDTQYF
TGTGCCAGCAGTCCATCGGGACAAGGCACAGATACGCAGTATTTT
>TRBJ1-2|TRBV2|-|TRBD1
CASSEHRGPNYGYTF
TGTGCCAGCAGTGAACACAGGGGGCCTAACTATGGCTACACCTTC
>TRBJ2-5|TRBV12-5|once|TRBD2
CASALGGQETQYF
TGTGCTAGTGCCCTGGGAGGGCAAGAGACCCAGTACTTC
>TRBJ1-6|TRBV2|-|TRBD1
CARGQGASRDSPLHF
TGTGCCAGGGGACAGGGGGCCTCGAGGGATTCACCCCTCCACTTT
>TRBJ2-7|TRBV28|-|-
CASSLFFYSHEQYF
TGTGCCAGCAGTTTATTCTTCTACTCCCACGAGCAGTACTTC
>TRBJ2-3|TRBV7-8|-|-
CASSHPHTLSQKGGTDTQYF
TGTGCCAGCAGCCACCCCCACACACTTTCGCAAAAGGGGGGCACAGATACGCAGTATTTT
>TRBJ2-3|TRBV18|-|-
CASSQQAGSTDTQYF
TGTGCCAGCTCACAGCAGGCGGGCAGCACAGATACGCAGTATTTT
>TRBJ2-3|TRBV10-3|-|-
CAISDVDYDTQYF
TGTGCCATCAGCGACGTGGACTACGATACGCAGTATTTT
>TRBJ1-2|TRBV14|-|-
CASSKGPRGSYGYTF
TGTGCCAGCAGCAAAGGCCCTAGAGGCTCCTATGGCTACACCTTC
>TRBJ1-2|TRBV19|-|TRBD1
CASDFGTAYGYTF
TGTGCCAGTGATTTCGGGACAGCCTATGGCTACACCTTC
>TRBJ2-5|TRBV12-5|-|TRBD2
CASGRGGGRLETQYF
TGTGCTAGTGGTCGAGGCGGCGGGAGGTTGGAGACCCAGTACTTC
>TRBJ2-7|TRBV5-1|-|-
CASSLSSSLEQYF
TGCGCCAGCAGCCTCAGCTCGAGTCTCGAGCAGTACTTC
>TRBJ2-7|TRBV29-1|-|TRBD1
CSVEDTGQGSYEQYF
TGCAGCGTTGAAGACACGGGACAGGGTTCATACGAGCAGTACTTC
>TRBJ1-4|TRBV28|-|TRBD1
CASSFRTGLGLFF
TGTGCCAGCAGTTTTAGGACAGGGTTGGGACTGTTTTTT
>TRBJ1-3|TRBV5-1|-|TRBD1
CASSPTGGKDGTIYF
TGCGCCAGCAGCCCAACAGGGGGGAAAGATGGGACCATATATTTT
>TRBJ2-7|TRBV6-5|-|-
CASSYSPQDPRYEQYF
TGTGCCAGCAGTTACAGTCCCCAGGACCCCCGATACGAGCAGTACTTC
>TRBJ1-1|TRBV2|-|-
CASSEWGTEAFF
TGTGCCAGCAGTGAATGGGGCACTGAAGCTTTCTTT
>TRBJ1-1|TRBV6-1|-|TRBD1
CASSDRDRAMNTEAFF
TGTGCCAGCAGTGACCGAGACAGGGCGATGAACACTGAAGCTTTCTTT
>TRBJ1-5|TRBV2|-|-
CASRDPGGRPQHF
TGTGCCAGCAGGGACCCGGGGGGGCGGCCCCAGCATTTT
>TRBJ1-1|TRBV5-1|-|-
CASSLEPVGQNTEAFF
TGCGCCAGCAGCTTGGAGCCGGTGGGGCAGAACACTGAAGCTTTCTTT
>TRBJ2-3|TRBV14|-|-
CASSHADRDTQYF
TGTGCCAGCAGCCATGCCGACCGAGATACGCAGTATTTT
>TRBJ1-4|TRBV7-3|-|-
CASSLTMAGGRSKAEKLFF
TGTGCCAGCAGCTTAACGATGGCGGGGGGCAGATCCAAAGCTGAAAAACTGTTTTTT
>TRBJ2-7|TRBV19|once|TRBD2
CASSTPSGRDYEQYF
TGTGCCAGTAGTACCCCTAGCGGGAGGGACTACGAGCAGTACTTC
>TRBJ2-7|TRBV7-8|-|-
CASNDPLGLSYEQYF
TGTGCCAGCAATGATCCCCTGGGCTTATCCTACGAGCAGTACTTC
>TRBJ1-6|TRBV18|-|TRBD1
CASSPTIQGANSPLHF
TGTGCCAGCTCACCGACAATACAGGGGGCAAATTCACCCCTCCACTTT
>TRBJ2-2|TRBV11-3|-|-
CASSLGASLGELFF
TGTGCCAGCAGCTTAGGGGCCAGCCTCGGGGAGCTGTTTTTT
>TRBJ2-2|TRBV18|-|-
CASSRRGLKNTGELFF
TGTGCCAGCTCGCGCAGGGGACTTAAGAACACCGGGGAGCTGTTTTTT
>TRBJ2-1|TRBV9|-|-
CASSQDPNFSYNEQFF
TGTGCCAGCAGCCAGGACCCAAACTTCTCCTACAATGAGCAGTTCTTC
>TRBJ1-2|TRBV2|-|-
CASSGIRKDYGYTF
TGTGCCAGCAGTGGGATACGGAAGGACTATGGCTACACCTTC
>TRBJ2-1|TRBV7-9|few|-
CASIPTLNEQFF
TGTGCCAGCATCCCGACTTTGAATGAGCAGTTCTTC
>TRBJ2-7|TRBV7-9|-|-
CASSAESYEQYF
TGTGCCAGCAGCGCGGAGTCCTACGAGCAGTACTTC
>TRBJ2-1|TRBV25-1|once|-
CASMTTYEQFF
TGTGCCAGCATGACTACTTACGAGCAGTTCTTC
>TRBJ2-1|TRBV13|-|-
CASSLVAREQFF
TGTGCCAGCAGCTTAGTGGCTAGGGAACAGTTCTTC
>TRBJ2-3|TRBV11-2|-|-
CASSLGPTSLTDTQYF
TGTGCCAGCAGCTTGGGACCGACCTCACTCACAGATACGCAGTATTTT
>TRBJ2-1|TRBV15|once|TRBD2
CATSPGLAGTEQFF
TGTGCCACCTCCCCCGGACTAGCGGGAACTGAGCAGTTCTTC
>TRBJ1-3|TRBV2|-|-
CASSRLVSGNTIYF
TGTGCCAGCAGCAGGCTCGTCTCTGGAAACACCATATATTTT
>TRBJ1-3|TRBV7-6|-|-
CASSSSGGAGNTIYF
TGTGCCAGCAGCTCAAGCGGGGGGGCTGGAAACACCATATATTTT
>TRBJ2-7|TRBV2|once|TRBD1
CASSGRATGPYEQYF
TGTGCCAGCAGTGGCAGGGCGACAGGGCCTTACGAGCAGTACTTC
>TRBJ2-2|TRBV18|-|TRBD2
CASSPLAGDGTGELFF
TGTGCCAGCTCACCACTAGCGGGAGATGGGACCGGGGAGCTGTTTTTT
>TRBJ1-1|TRBV29-1|-|-
CSVPRAGGTEAFF
TGCAGCGTTCCCCGGGCTGGTGGCACTGAAGCTTTCTTT
>TRBJ2-1|TRBV11-2|-|TRBD2
CASSPSGGAFGQFF
TGTGCCAGCAGCCCAAGCGGGGGGGCTTTCGGGCAGTTCTTC
>TRBJ2-7|TRBV28|-|-
CASIKQGNYEQYF
TGTGCCAGCATTAAACAGGGAAACTACGAGCAGTACTTC